This TCR beta chain was sequenced during a study of PD-L1 blockade in urothelial cancer. Study in general: Male sex and bladder-origin urothelial cancer were recorded for about 85% of the roughly 30 patients. Before enrollment, 0 to 3 chemotherapy regimens had been given to patients. The analyses of blood took place 3 weeks (second dose) and 6 weeks after treatment start.

The CDR3 has 17 amino acids. Per the germline V gene, CDR1 is LNHDA and CDR2 is SQIVND (reference sequence). V dropped 5 bases and J dropped 5; count of bases not matched to a gene: 16. Documented time point: pretreatment peripheral blood. A total of 1 to 8 samples per patient were collected pretreatment and on-treatment. This table comes from immunoSEQ multiplex PCR, and its TCRdb copy is limited to in-frame clones, with some not included. The data contain 50,000 to 65,000 clones, 80% to 85% of them singletons. The V call is TRBV19, the J call TRBJ2-7; TRBD2 matches 9 bases. The material sequenced was PBMCs, taken around atezolizumab (anti-PD-L1) treatment. The sequence came from a man aged 65-85 years with urothelial cancer. CDR3 sequence reads: CASSPGGPGTSSHEQYF. CDR3 nucleotides: TGTGCCAGTAGTCCGGGGGGACCCGGGACTAGCTCACACGAGCAGTACTTC.